This T cell receptor (beta chain) was obtained from a study of blood T cell repertoires in COVID-19. As for the study in general: PBMCs, B-cell-depleted T cells, or T cells provided the cDNA or gDNA that made up the material.

As processed by the authors: Reference gene primer amplification gave estimated nucleated cell counts. Sequenced by immunoSEQ multiplex PCR; TCRdb stores in-frame clones only, minus some. V, J and clone size are taken as reported in that table, and D and trimming were inferred from the DNA itself. The sample records under 450,000 clones, 81% being singletons. CDR3 length equals 18 residues. The germline gives CDR1 SGHRS, CDR2 YFSETQ. V was clipped by 2 bases and J by 0 bases; unmatched bases: 10. Material: peripheral blood. This TCR came from a human donor with acute or convalescent COVID-19. The donor label of this sample is uncertain. J is TRBJ2-2 and V is TRBV5-1, with 7 bases that match TRBD1. CDR3 coding DNA: TGCGCCAGCAGCTTTTTGCCAGGGGGTTTCGCGAACACCGGGGAGCTGTTTTTT. It yields the protein CASSFLPGGFANTGELFF.